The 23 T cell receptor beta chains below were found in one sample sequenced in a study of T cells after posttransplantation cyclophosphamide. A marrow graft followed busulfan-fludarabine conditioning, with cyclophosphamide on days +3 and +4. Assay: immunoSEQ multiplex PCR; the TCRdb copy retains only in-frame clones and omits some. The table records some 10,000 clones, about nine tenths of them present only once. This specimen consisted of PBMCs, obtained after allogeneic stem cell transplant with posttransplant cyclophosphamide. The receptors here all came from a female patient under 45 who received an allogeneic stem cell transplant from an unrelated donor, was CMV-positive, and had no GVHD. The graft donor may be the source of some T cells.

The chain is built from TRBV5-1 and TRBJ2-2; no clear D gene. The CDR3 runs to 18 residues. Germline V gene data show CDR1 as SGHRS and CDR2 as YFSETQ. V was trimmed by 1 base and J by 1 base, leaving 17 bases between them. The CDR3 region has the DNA TGCGCCAGCAGCTTGTCGGCAGCCGTGCGGAGGAACACCGGGGAGCTGTTTTTT. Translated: CASSLSAAVRRNTGELFF.

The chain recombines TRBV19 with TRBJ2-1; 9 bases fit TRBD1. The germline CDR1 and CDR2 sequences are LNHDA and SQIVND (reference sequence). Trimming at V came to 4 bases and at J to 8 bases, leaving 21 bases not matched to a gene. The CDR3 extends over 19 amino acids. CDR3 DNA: TGTGCCAGTAGTACAAGGGACAGGGCGGTTGAGGGGTACAAGTATGAGCAGTTCTTC. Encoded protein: CASSTRDRAVEGYKYEQFF.

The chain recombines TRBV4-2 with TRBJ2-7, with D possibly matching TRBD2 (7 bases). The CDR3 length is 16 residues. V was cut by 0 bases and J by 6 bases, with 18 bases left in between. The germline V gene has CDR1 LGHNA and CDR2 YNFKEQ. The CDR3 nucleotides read TGTGCCAGCAGCCAAGATATCGCGGGGGCGCGCCGCGAGCAGTACTTC. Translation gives CASSQDIAGARREQYF.

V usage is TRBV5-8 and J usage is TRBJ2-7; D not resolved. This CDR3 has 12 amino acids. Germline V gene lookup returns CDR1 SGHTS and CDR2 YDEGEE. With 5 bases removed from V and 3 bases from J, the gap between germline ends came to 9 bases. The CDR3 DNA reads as TGTGCCAGCAGAACTGAACTCTACGAGCAGTACTTC. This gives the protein CASRTELYEQYF.

The CDR3 protein is CASSLRWASYEQYF. The DNA of the CDR3 is TGTGCCAGCAGCCTAAGATGGGCCTCCTACGAGCAGTACTTC. The chain recombines TRBV5-8 with TRBJ2-7; D remains ambiguous. The V gene's germline CDR1 is SGHTS and CDR2 YDEGEE. This CDR3 comprises 14 residues. The V end lost 4 bases, the J end lost 0 bases, and 11 bases lay between the germline ends.

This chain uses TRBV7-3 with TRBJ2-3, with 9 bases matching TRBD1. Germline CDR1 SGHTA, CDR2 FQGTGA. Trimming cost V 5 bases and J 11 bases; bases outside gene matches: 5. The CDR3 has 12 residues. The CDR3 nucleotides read TGTGCCAGCAGCGAACAGGGGGCGCGGCAGTATTTT. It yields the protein CASSEQGARQYF. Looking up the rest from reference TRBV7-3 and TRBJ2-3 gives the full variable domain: GAGVSQTPSNKVTEKGKYVELRCDPISGHTALYWYRQSLGQGPEFLIYFQGTGAADDSGLPNDRFFAVRPEGSVSTLKIQRTERGDSAVYLCASSEQGARQYFGPGTRLTVL.

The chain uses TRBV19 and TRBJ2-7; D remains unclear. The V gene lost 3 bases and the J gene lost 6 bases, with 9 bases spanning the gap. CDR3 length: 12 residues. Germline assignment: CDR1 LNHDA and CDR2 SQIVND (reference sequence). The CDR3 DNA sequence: TGTGCCAGTAGTATTCCGAGTGGCGAGCAGTACTTC. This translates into CASSIPSGEQYF.

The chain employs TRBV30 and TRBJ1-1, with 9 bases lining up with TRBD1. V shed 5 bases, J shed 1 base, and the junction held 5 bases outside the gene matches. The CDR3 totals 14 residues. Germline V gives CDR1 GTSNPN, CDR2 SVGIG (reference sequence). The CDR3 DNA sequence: TGTGCCTGGGGGACAGGGCCGAAGAACACTGAAGCTTTCTTT. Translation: CAWGTGPKNTEAFF.

The CDR3 coding sequence is TGTGCCAGCAGTTTCGCTAGCGGGGCCTACGAGCAGTACTTC. It specifies CASSFASGAYEQYF. The chain combines TRBV2 with TRBJ2-7, with 9 bases aligning to TRBD2. The V and J ends lost 5 bases and 2 bases, in that order; junction bases with no gene match: 4. This CDR3 comprises 14 residues. Germline CDR1 is SNHLY and CDR2 is FYNNEI.

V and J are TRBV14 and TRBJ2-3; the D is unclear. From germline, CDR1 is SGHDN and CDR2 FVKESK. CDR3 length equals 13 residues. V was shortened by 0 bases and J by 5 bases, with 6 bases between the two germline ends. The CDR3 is CASSQDLGDTQYF. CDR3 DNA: TGTGCCAGCAGCCAAGATCTCGGAGATACGCAGTATTTT.

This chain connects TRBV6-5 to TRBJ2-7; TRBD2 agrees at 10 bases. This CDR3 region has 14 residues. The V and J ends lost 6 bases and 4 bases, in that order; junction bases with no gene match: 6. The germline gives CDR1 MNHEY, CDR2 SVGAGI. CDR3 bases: TGTGCCAGCAGGCAGCGGGAGGGTCCTTACGAGCAGTACTTC. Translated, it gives CASRQREGPYEQYF.

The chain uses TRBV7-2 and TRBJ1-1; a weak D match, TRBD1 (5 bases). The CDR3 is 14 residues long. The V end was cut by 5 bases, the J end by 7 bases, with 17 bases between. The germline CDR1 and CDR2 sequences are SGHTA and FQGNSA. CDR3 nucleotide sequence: TGTGCCAGCAGCCCGACAGAAGGGTTGGGTGAAGCTTTCTTT. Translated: CASSPTEGLGEAFF.

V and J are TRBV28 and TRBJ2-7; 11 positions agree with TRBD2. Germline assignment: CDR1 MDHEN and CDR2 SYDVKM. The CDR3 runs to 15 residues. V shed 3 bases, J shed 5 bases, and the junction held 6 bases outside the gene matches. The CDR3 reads CASSLSSGGPHEQYF. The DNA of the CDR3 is TGTGCCAGCAGTTTGTCTAGCGGGGGGCCGCACGAGCAGTACTTC. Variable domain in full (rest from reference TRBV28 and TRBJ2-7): DVKVTQSSRYLVKRTGEKVFLECVQDMDHENMFWYRQDPGLGLRLIYFSYDVKMKEKGDIPEGYSVSREKKERFSLILESASTNQTSMYLCASSLSSGGPHEQYFGPGTRLTVT.

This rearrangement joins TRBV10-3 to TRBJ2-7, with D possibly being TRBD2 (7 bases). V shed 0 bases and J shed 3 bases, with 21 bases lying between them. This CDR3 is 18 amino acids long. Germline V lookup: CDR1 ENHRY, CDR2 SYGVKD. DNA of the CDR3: TGTGCCATCAGTGAGTCCGTGCGGGGGCCGCGAACTAACTACGAGCAGTACTTC. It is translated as CAISESVRGPRTNYEQYF.

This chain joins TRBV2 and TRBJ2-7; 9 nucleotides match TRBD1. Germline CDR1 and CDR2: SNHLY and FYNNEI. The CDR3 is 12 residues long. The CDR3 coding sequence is TGTGCTTACCGGGACAGGGCCTACGAGCAGTACTTC. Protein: CAYRDRAYEQYF.

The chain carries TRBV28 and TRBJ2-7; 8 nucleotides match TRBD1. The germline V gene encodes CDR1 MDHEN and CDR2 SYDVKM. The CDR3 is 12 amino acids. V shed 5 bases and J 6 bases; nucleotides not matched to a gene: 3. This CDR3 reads CASSTGGVEQYF. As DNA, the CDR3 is TGTGCCAGCAGTACAGGGGGTGTCGAGCAGTACTTC.

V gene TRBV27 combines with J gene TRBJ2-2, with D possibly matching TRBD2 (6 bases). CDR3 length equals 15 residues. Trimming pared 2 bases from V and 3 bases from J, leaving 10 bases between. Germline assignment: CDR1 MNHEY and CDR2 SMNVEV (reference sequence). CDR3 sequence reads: CASSLRDSYTGELFF. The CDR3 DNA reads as TGTGCCAGCAGTTTAAGGGACTCTTACACCGGGGAGCTGTTTTTT.

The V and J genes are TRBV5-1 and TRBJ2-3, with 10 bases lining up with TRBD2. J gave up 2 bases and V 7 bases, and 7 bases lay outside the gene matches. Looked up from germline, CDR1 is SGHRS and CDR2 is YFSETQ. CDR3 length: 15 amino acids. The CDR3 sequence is CASLASGGYTDTQYF. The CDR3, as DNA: TGCGCCAGCCTAGCTAGCGGGGGATACACAGATACGCAGTATTTT.

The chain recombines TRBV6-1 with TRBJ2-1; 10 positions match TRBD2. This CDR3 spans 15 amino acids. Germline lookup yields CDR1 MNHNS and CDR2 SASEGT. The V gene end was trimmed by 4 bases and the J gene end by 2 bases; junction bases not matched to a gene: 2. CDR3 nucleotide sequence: TGTGCCAGCAGTGGGACTAGCGGTACCTACAATGAGCAGTTCTTC. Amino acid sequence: CASSGTSGTYNEQFF.

The chain's CDR3 is CASSFSVFGGRDPTSYNEQFF. CDR3 sequence (DNA): TGTGCCAGCAGCTTCTCTGTTTTCGGGGGTCGGGATCCAACCTCCTACAATGAGCAGTTCTTC. The J gene is TRBJ2-1, the V gene TRBV7-8; possibly TRBD2 for D (6 bases). CDR3 length equals 21 residues. Germline assignment: CDR1 SGHVS and CDR2 FQNEAQ. V was clipped by 3 bases and J by 0 bases, with 27 bases between them.

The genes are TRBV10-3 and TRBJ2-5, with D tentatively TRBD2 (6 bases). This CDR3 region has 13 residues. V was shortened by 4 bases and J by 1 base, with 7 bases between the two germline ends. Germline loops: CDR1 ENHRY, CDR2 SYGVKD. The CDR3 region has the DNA TGTGCCATCAGTGGGGGACTCCAAGAGACCCAGTACTTC. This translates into CAISGGLQETQYF.

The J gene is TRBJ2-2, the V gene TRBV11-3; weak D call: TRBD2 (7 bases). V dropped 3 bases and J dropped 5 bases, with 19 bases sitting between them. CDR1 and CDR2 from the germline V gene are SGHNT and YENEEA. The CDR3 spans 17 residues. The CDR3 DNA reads TGTGCCAGCAGCTTCGTGACGGGGGGCGGATTGACCGGGGAGCTGTTTTTT. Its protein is CASSFVTGGGLTGELFF.

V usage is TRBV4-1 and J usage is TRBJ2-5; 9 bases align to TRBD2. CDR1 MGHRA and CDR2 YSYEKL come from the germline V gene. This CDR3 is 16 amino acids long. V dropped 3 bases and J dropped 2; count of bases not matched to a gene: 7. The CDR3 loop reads CASSHYLSGGQETQYF. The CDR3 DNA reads TGCGCCAGCAGCCATTATTTAAGCGGGGGGCAAGAGACCCAGTACTTC.